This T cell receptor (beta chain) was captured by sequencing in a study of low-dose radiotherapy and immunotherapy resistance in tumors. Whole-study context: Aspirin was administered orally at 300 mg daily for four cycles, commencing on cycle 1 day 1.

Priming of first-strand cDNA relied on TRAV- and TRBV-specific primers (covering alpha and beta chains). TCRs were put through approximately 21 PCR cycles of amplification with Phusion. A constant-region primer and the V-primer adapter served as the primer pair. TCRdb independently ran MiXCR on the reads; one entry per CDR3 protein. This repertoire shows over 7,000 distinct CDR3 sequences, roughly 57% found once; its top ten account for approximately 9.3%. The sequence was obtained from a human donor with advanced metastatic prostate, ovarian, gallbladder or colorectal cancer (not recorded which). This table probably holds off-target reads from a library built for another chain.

CDR3 sequence reads: CASSPLVLALTGGYSYEQYF. The CDR3, as DNA: TGTGCCAGCAGTCCACTTGTCCTGGCCCTGACAGGGGGGTATAGCTACGAGCAGTACTTC. The chain combines TRBV28 with TRBJ2-7; 9 nucleotides align to TRBD1. This CDR3 region has 20 residues. Losses at the gene ends were 5 bases for V and 3 bases for J; bases not matched to a gene: 23. Germline V CDR1 and CDR2: MDHEN, SYDVKM. The complete variable domain, with remaining parts taken from reference TRBV28 and TRBJ2-7, reads DVKVTQSSRYLVKRTGEKVFLECVQDMDHENMFWYRQDPGLGLRLIYFSYDVKMKEKGDIPEGYSVSREKKERFSLILESASTNQTSMYLCASSPLVLALTGGYSYEQYFGPGTRLTVT.